This TCR beta chain was profiled in a study of blood T cells in healthy people across ages. Regarding the study as a whole: Measured against age, TCR beta diversity per million T cells decreased in a roughly linear manner.

Remarks on this clonotype: Its target is unknown.

In germline, CDR1 is SGHRS, CDR2 YFSETQ. Trimming took off 4 bases at V and 9 bases at J, with 20 bases between the two ends. The CDR3 is 16 amino acids. Primed by a sample-barcoded 5' primer and a J-beta primer mix, a second PCR proceeded for 7 to 11 cycles. CDR3-containing paired-end reads numbering at least 2.5 million came from each sample. From the 5' RACE reads, TCRdb called clonotypes with MiXCR, one entry per CDR3 protein. This table has 800,000 to 950,000 distinct CDR3 sequences, under 35% appearing once. This sample was also put to use in a study of T cells of mothers and their children. That investigation notes: The study obtained over 8 million TCR beta CDR3 reads per mother and around 2.7 million per child.

The sample comprised blood. The clonotype originates from a woman in her thirties or forties in good health. V usage is TRBV5-1 and J usage is TRBJ1-6; D is unclear. CDR3 amino acids: CASSPDPTTAASPLHF. CDR3 bases: TGCGCCAGCAGCCCGGACCCGACGACGGCAGCTTCACCCCTCCACTTT.